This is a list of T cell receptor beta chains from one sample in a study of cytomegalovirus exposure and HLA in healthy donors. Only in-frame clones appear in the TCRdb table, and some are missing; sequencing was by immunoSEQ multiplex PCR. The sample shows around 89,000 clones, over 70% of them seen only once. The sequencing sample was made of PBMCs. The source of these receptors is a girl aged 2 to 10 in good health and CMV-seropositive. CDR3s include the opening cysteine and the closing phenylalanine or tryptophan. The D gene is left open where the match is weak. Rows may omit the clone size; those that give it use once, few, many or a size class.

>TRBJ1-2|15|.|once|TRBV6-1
CASSEAYTPNYGYTF
TGTGCCAGCAGTGAAGCTTACACCCCTAACTATGGCTACACCTTC
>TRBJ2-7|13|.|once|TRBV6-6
CASSYSIEYEQYF
TGTGCCAGCAGTTACTCAATCGAGTACGAGCAGTACTTC
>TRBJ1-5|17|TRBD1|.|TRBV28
CASSPRTGRATGQPQHF
TGTGCCAGCAGTCCCAGGACAGGTAGGGCTACCGGTCAGCCCCAGCATTTT
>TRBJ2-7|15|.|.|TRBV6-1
CASSELAAPQYEQYF
TGTGCCAGCAGTGAATTGGCAGCGCCACAATACGAGCAGTACTTC
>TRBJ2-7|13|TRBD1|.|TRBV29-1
CSVGGQGTVEQYF
TGCAGCGTTGGAGGACAGGGGACGGTCGAGCAGTACTTC
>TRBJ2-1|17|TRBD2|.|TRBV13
CASSPTLAGDGSREQFF
TGTGCCAGCAGCCCAACCCTAGCGGGAGACGGCTCTCGTGAGCAGTTCTTC
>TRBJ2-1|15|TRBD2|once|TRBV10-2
CASRIIAGGGNEQFF
TGCGCCAGCAGGATTATAGCGGGAGGTGGGAATGAGCAGTTCTTC
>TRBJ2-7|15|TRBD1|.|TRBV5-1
CASSLRDRGAYEQYF
TGCGCCAGCAGCTTAAGGGACAGGGGTGCCTACGAGCAGTACTTC
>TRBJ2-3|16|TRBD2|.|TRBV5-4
CASSLIGSGMGDTQYF
TGTGCCAGCAGCTTGATAGGGAGCGGGATGGGGGATACGCAGTATTTT
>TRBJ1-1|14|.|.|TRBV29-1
CSVLMTEASTEAFF
TGCAGCGTCCTAATGACAGAAGCCTCGACTGAAGCTTTCTTT
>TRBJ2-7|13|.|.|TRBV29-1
CSGGLGSSYEQYF
TGCAGCGGGGGACTTGGGAGCTCCTACGAGCAGTACTTC
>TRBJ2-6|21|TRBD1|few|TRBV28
CASSYVFDETGISSGANVLTF
TGTGCCAGCAGTTACGTCTTTGACGAGACAGGGATTAGCTCTGGGGCCAACGTCCTGACTTTC
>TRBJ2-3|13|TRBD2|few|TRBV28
CASSIAGGDTQYF
TGTGCCAGCAGTATAGCGGGTGGGGATACGCAGTATTTT
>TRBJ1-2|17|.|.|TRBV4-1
CASSTAASAVLNYGYTF
TGCGCCAGCAGCACGGCGGCGTCCGCAGTCCTTAACTATGGCTACACCTTC
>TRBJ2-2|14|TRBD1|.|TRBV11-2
CASSPDRDTGELFF
TGTGCCAGCAGCCCGGACAGGGACACCGGGGAGCTGTTTTTT
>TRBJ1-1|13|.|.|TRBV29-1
CSVEDSASTEAFF
TGCAGCGTTGAGGACAGCGCCAGCACTGAAGCTTTCTTT
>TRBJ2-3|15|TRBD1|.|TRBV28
CASRDRGWYADTQYF
TGTGCCAGCAGAGACAGGGGTTGGTATGCAGATACGCAGTATTTT
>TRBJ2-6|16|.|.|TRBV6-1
CASSGQSRSGANVLTF
TGTGCCAGCAGTGGACAGTCCCGCTCTGGGGCCAACGTCCTGACTTTC
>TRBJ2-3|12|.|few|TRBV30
CAWSVSGSAQYF
TGTGCCTGGAGTGTTTCTGGTAGTGCGCAGTATTTT
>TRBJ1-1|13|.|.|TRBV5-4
CASSSGQNTEAFF
TGTGCCAGCAGCTCCGGACAGAACACTGAAGCTTTCTTT
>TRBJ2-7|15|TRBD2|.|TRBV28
CASSLPGAGAYEQYF
TGTGCCAGCAGCCTCCCGGGAGCGGGAGCTTACGAGCAGTACTTC
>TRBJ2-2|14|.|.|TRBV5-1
CASSYTGNGGELFF
TGCGCCAGCAGCTATACAGGGAATGGCGGGGAGCTGTTTTTT
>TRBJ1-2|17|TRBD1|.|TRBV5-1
CASSLARTPDRGYGYTF
TGCGCCAGCAGCTTGGCCCGAACACCGGACAGGGGCTATGGCTACACCTTC
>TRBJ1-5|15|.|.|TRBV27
CASSPRQSSNQPQHF
TGTGCCAGCAGTCCCAGACAGTCTAGCAATCAGCCCCAGCATTTT
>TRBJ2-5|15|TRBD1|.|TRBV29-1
CSVVRSDRGGETQYF
TGCAGCGTTGTCAGGTCGGACAGGGGGGGGGAGACCCAGTACTTC
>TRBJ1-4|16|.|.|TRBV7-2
CASSPEPWGLGEKLFF
TGTGCCAGCAGCCCCGAGCCCTGGGGCCTGGGGGAAAAACTGTTTTTT
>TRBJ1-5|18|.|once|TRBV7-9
CASSLGHLGAYSNQPQHF
TGTGCCAGCAGCCTGGGTCACTTGGGCGCGTATAGCAATCAGCCCCAGCATTTT
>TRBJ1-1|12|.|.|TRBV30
CVYATGVAEAFF
TGTGTCTACGCCACGGGGGTGGCTGAAGCTTTCTTT
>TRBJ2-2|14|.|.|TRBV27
CASQSGANTGELFF
TGTGCCAGCCAGAGCGGAGCGAACACCGGGGAGCTGTTTTTT
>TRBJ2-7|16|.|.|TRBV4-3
CASSPTTASGPYEQYF
TGCGCCAGCAGCCCGACTACCGCCAGTGGCCCCTACGAGCAGTACTTC
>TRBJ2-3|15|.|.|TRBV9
CASSTPRVSTDTQYF
TGTGCCAGCAGCACCCCCAGGGTATCCACAGATACGCAGTATTTT
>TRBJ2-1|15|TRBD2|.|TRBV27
CASSGPGLAERWQFF
TGTGCCAGCAGTGGTCCGGGACTAGCAGAACGATGGCAGTTCTTC
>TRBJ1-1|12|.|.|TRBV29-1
CSVEGLGTEAFF
TGCAGCGTTGAGGGGCTGGGCACTGAAGCTTTCTTT
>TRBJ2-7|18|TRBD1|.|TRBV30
CAWSLAFRQGPHPYEQYF
TGTGCCTGGAGTCTGGCGTTCCGACAGGGCCCTCACCCCTACGAGCAGTACTTC
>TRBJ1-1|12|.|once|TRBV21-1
CASSKEGALGFF
TGTGCCAGCAGCAAAGAGGGGGCGTTAGGTTTCTTT
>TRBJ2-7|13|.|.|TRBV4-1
CASSPEGDHEQYF
TGCGCCAGCAGCCCTGAGGGGGATCACGAGCAGTACTTC
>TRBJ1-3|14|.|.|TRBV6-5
CASSFGQLGNTIYF
TGTGCCAGCAGTTTTGGACAGCTCGGAAACACCATATATTTT
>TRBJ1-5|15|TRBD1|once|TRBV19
CASSQRTGARQPQHF
TGTGCCAGTAGTCAGCGGACAGGGGCGCGCCAGCCCCAGCATTTT
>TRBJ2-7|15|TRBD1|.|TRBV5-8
CASSPRYRDRGFVYF
TGTGCCAGCAGCCCTAGATACCGGGACAGGGGTTTCGTGTACTTC
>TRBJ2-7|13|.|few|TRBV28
CASSSSISYEQYF
TGTGCCAGCAGTTCTAGCATCTCCTACGAGCAGTACTTC
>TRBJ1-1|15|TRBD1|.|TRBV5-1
CASSFNRGLSTEAFF
TGCGCCAGCAGCTTTAACAGGGGGCTGAGCACTGAAGCTTTCTTT
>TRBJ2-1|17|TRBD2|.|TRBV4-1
CASSQAISGRFYNEQFF
TGCGCCAGCAGCCAAGCAATAAGCGGGAGATTCTACAATGAGCAGTTCTTC
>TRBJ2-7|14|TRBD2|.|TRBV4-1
CASSHIAGAYEQYF
TGCGCCAGCAGCCATATAGCGGGGGCCTACGAGCAGTACTTC
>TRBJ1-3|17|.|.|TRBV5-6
CASSATGRGVLGNTIYF
TGTGCCAGCAGCGCGACAGGCCGGGGAGTACTTGGAAACACCATATATTTT
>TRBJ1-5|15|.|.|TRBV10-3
CAIREGLEDNQPQHF
TGTGCCATCAGAGAGGGTCTAGAGGACAATCAGCCCCAGCATTTT
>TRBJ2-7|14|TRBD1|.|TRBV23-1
CASSPRDSSYEQYF
TGCGCCAGCAGTCCCCGGGACAGCTCCTACGAGCAGTACTTC
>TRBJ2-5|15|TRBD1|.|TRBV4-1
CASSQQTGPQETQYF
TGCGCCAGCAGCCAACAGACAGGGCCCCAAGAGACCCAGTACTTC
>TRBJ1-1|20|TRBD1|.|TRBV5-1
CASSFFIRDRGSGGDTEAFF
TGCGCCAGCAGCTTCTTCATACGGGACAGGGGCTCGGGGGGCGACACTGAAGCTTTCTTT
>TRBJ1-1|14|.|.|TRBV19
CASNPQGGGTEAFF
TGTGCCAGTAATCCACAGGGAGGGGGCACTGAAGCTTTCTTT
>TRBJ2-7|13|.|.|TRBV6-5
CASSYSSPHEQYF
TGTGCCAGCAGTTACTCGAGTCCCCACGAGCAGTACTTC
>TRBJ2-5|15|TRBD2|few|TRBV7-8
CASSIWTSGKETQYF
TGTGCCAGCAGCATCTGGACTAGCGGTAAAGAGACCCAGTACTTC
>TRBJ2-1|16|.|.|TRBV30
CAGGRGETLTYNEQFF
TGTGCCGGAGGGAGGGGGGAAACACTAACCTACAATGAGCAGTTCTTC
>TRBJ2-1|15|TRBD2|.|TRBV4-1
CASRGAGGGYNEQFF
TGCGCCAGCAGGGGGGCGGGAGGGGGCTACAATGAGCAGTTCTTC
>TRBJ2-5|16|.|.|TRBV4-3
CASSQEPTGFRETQYF
TGCGCCAGCAGCCAAGAGCCTACAGGGTTCCGAGAGACCCAGTACTTC
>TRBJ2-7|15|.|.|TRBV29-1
CSVHWRGDLSYEQYF
TGCAGCGTTCACTGGCGTGGCGACTTATCCTACGAGCAGTACTTC
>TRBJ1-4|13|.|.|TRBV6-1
CASRGSRNEKLFF
TGTGCCAGCAGGGGTTCGAGGAACGAAAAACTGTTTTTT
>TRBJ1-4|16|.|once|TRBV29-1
CSAVVQGGRTNEKLFF
TGCAGCGCTGTGGTTCAGGGCGGAAGAACTAATGAAAAACTGTTTTTT